Below, one T cell receptor beta chain is given with its context. Its binding antigen is unknown. Base qualities are not provided; no much larger clone lies one nucleotide away. TCRbeta CDR3 regions were amplified from genomic DNA using the immunoSEQ Assay, a bias-controlled multiplex PCR. Per the original workflow: The number of nucleated cells in each sample was estimated from the amplification of reference gene primers within the assay. To quantify the absolute abundance of each unique TCRbeta CDR3 rearrangement, sequence reads were collapsed and filtered. For each sample, productive Simpson clonality was calculated as the square root of Simpson's diversity index over productive rearrangements. As stored in TCRdb, this immuneACCESS dataset retains in-frame rearrangements with V and J assigned. A fraction of the clones does not appear; measured against another copy, unresolved V genes explain less than half of the discrepancy, and the remainder lacks a known reason. The DNA gave D and trimming, while V, J and clone size come from that table. This sample lists approximately 260,000 clones; approximately 79% were detected once. Jointly, the top ten make up 4% of the sample.

The record originates from a study of blood T cell repertoires in COVID-19 (dated by TCRdb to the early 2020s). Concerning the study at large: The collaborator samples originated in the United States, Italy and Spain and spanned the acute and convalescent phases of COVID-19. The material from the prospective study consisted of cDNA or gDNA derived from T cells, B-cell-depleted T cells, or PBMCs. Subjects who had been exposed to COVID-19, were actively infected with it, or had recovered from it provided the deeply sampled blood TCRbeta repertoires that made up the dataset. The repertoires were released in a freely available public database intended as a resource for research on the immune response to SARS-CoV-2. The samples were drawn from the first 160 participants of the ongoing ImmuneRACE study and from over 950 subjects provided by 6 global collaborators. A de-identified subject ID, COVID-19 status, age in years and sex were almost always included in the sample metadata. HLA class I and class II types, where available, came from metadata supplied by the sample provider rather than from assay-based typing. The full study reports these points: The quantity of clinical and demographic metadata differed by source and by participant and was supplied without curation.

Collaborating institutions collected whole blood in K2EDTA tubes following their own protocols. Collaborator samples were shipped for TCRbeta analysis as frozen whole blood, isolated PBMCs, or DNA extracted from either sample type. From the cysteine up to the phenylalanine, the CDR3 has a length of 13 residues. Only the CDR3 region is kept as DNA, spanning 39 bases read in frame from base 1. The germline ends are 18 bases apart after V is trimmed by 8 bases and J by 10 bases. CDR1 and CDR2, looked up from the germline V gene, are MGHDK and SYGVNS. This TCR was sampled from a woman between 40 and 50 years old with active or convalescent COVID-19. This receptor chain uses TRBV25-1 and TRBJ2-1; TRBD2 might be the D gene, on 6 matching bases. The sample comprised peripheral blood. The encoded CDR3 is CASGKHGGEEQFF. The DNA is TGTGCCAGCGGGAAACATGGAGGGGAAGAGCAGTTCTTC.